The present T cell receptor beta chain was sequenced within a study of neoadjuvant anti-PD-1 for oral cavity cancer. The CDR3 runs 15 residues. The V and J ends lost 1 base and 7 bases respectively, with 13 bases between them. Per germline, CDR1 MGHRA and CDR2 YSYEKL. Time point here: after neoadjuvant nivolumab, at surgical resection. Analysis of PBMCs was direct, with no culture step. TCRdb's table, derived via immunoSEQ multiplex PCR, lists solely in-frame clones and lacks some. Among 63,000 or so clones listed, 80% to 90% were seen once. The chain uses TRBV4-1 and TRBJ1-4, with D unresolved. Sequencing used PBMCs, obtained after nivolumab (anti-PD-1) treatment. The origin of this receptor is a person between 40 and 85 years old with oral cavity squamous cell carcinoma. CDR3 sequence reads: CASSQVLAALEKLFF. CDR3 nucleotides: TGCGCCAGCAGCCAAGTTCTCGCAGCCCTTGAAAAACTGTTTTTT.